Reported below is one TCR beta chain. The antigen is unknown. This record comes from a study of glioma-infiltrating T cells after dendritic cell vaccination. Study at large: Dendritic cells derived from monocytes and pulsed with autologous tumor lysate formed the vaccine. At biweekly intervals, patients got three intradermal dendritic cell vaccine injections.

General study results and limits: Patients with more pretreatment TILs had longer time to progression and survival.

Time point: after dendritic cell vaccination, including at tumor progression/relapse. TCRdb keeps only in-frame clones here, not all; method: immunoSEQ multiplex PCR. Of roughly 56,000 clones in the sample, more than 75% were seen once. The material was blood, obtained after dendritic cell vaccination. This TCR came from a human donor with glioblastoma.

The chain's CDR3 is CASSHSAGIGIGGYTF. Here the CDR3 DNA reads TGTGCCAGCAGCCACAGCGCAGGGATTGGTATAGGGGGCTACACCTTC. The chain recombines TRBV11-2 with TRBJ1-2; TRBD1 might be the D (5 bases). The CDR3 consists of 16 residues. Germline CDR1 reads SGHAT; CDR2 reads FQNNGV. V gave up 5 bases and J gave up 8 bases, with 24 bases separating them.